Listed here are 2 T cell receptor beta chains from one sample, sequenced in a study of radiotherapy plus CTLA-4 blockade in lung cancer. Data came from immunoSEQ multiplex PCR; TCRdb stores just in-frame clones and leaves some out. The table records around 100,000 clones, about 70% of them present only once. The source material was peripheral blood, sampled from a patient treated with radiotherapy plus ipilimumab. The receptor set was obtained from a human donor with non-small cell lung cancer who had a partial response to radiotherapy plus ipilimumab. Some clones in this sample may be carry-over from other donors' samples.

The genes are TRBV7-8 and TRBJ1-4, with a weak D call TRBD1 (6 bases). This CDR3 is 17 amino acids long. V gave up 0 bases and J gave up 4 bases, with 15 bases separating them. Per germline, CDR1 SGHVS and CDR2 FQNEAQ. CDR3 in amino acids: CASSLAPNRVLNEKLFF. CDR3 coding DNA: TGTGCCAGCAGCTTAGCGCCTAACAGGGTTCTTAATGAAAAACTGTTTTTT.

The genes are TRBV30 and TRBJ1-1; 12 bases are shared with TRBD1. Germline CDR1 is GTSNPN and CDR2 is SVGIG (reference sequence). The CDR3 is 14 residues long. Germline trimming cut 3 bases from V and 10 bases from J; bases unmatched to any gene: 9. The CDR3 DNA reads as TGTGCCTGGAGGCCCCGGGGACAGGGGGCGAGAGCTTTCTTT. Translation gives CAWRPRGQGARAFF.